Below, 19 T cell receptor beta chains from the same sample are listed, as sequenced in a study of graft-versus-host responses after intestinal transplantation. Their specific antigens are unknown. TCRdb keeps only in-frame clones here, not all; method: immunoSEQ multiplex PCR. The sample has over 45,000 clones; about 90% are singletons. Specimen: unstimulated CD4+ T cells sorted from spleen or lymph node cells, collected before transplant. The source is a human donor who was the organ donor for an intestinal transplant.

The chain recombines TRBV11-1 with TRBJ1-1; D is ambiguous. The V gene lost 1 base and the J gene lost 9 bases, with 12 bases spanning the gap. Germline loops: CDR1 SGHAT, CDR2 FQDESV (reference sequence). The CDR3 loop spans 13 amino acids. This CDR3 is CASSLDRRFKAFF. In nucleotides, the CDR3 is TGTGCCAGCAGCTTAGACCGCAGGTTTAAAGCTTTCTTT.

Points on this clone: The same CDR3 is also encoded by other DNA sequences in this sample. The rearrangement joins TRBV28 to TRBJ1-2, with D possibly TRBD1 on 5 matching bases. Germline assignment: CDR1 MDHEN and CDR2 SYDVKM. Trimming removed 2 bases from V and 5 bases from J, with 6 bases in between. The CDR3 totals 12 residues. The CDR3 region has the DNA TGTGCCAGCAGTTTACAGGGTTATGGCTACACCTTC. Protein: CASSLQGYGYTF.

This chain uses TRBV10-3 with TRBJ2-1, with TRBD2 matching over 10 bases. Germline V gene sequence: CDR1 ENHRY, CDR2 SYGVKD. CDR3 length equals 16 residues. J gave up 9 bases and V 4 bases, and 12 bases lay outside the gene matches. The DNA of the CDR3 is TGTGCCATCAGTGTCCCCCCAGCGGGAGGGCCCATTGAGCAGTTCTTC. It is translated as CAISVPPAGGPIEQFF.

This chain links TRBV7-9 with TRBJ1-2, with a weak D call TRBD1 (6 bases). With 8 bases removed from V and 7 bases from J, the gap between germline ends came to 17 bases. Germline values: CDR1 SEHNR, CDR2 FQNEAQ (reference sequence). The CDR3 totals 13 residues. The CDR3 bases are TGTGCCAGCGGGGCGAAAGGGGGTGGTGGCTACACCTTC. Its protein is CASGAKGGGGYTF.

This chain joins TRBV19 and TRBJ1-5; possibly TRBD1 for D (5 bases). Germline V gene sequence: CDR1 LNHDA, CDR2 SQIVND (reference sequence). V was shortened by 0 bases and J by 2 bases, with 14 bases between the two germline ends. CDR3 length: 17 amino acids. CDR3 amino acids: CASSIDEKGIGNQPQHF. The CDR3 region has the DNA TGTGCCAGTAGTATAGATGAGAAGGGGATAGGCAATCAGCCCCAGCATTTT.

The chain carries TRBV5-1 and TRBJ2-5; 7 bases line up with TRBD1. This CDR3 spans 14 amino acids. V trimming: 6 bases; J trimming: 5 bases; junction bases outside the gene matches: 10. Germline V lookup: CDR1 SGHRS, CDR2 YFSETQ. The CDR3 loop reads CASKSTGNGETQYF. The CDR3 coding sequence is TGCGCCAGCAAGTCGACAGGGAACGGGGAGACCCAGTACTTC.

For this clone: Germline is not matched at one junction end, which may reflect a read error. The rearrangement uses TRBV6-5 and TRBJ1-2; possibly TRBD1 for D (6 bases). The CDR3 sequence is 15 residues long. CDR1 is MNHEY and CDR2 is SVGAGI in the germline V gene. The CDR3 spells CASQTLRGSKYGYTF. The DNA of the CDR3 is TGTGCCAGCCAGACGCTAAGGGGGTCTAAATATGGCTACACCTTC.

The gene calls are TRBV4-3 and TRBJ2-3, with no clear D. The CDR3 consists of 13 residues. CDR1 and CDR2 from the germline V gene are LGHNA and YSLEER. The V gene lost 2 bases and the J gene lost 0 bases, with 3 bases spanning the gap. The CDR3 nucleotides read TGCGCCAGCAGCCAACAGAGCACAGATACGCAGTATTTT. It encodes CASSQQSTDTQYF.

The chain has TRBV11-2 and TRBJ1-2; D is ambiguous. This CDR3 contains 16 residues. Germline lookup yields CDR1 SGHAT and CDR2 FQNNGV. V was pared by 4 bases and J by 2 bases, with 17 bases between. CDR3 amino acids: CASSSIRRGGNYGYTF. The CDR3, as DNA: TGTGCCAGCAGCTCAATTAGGCGGGGTGGGAACTATGGCTACACCTTC.

J is TRBJ2-7 and V is TRBV9; D remains unclear. The CDR3 has 16 residues. In germline, CDR1 is SGDLS, CDR2 YYNGEE. V was shortened by 0 bases and J by 0 bases, with 13 bases between the two germline ends. This chain's CDR3 is CASSVAETSVSYEQYF. CDR3 DNA: TGTGCCAGCAGCGTAGCTGAGACATCCGTCTCCTACGAGCAGTACTTC.

The chain links TRBV29-1 to TRBJ2-1; a weak D match, TRBD1 (6 bases). The ends were cut back, 5 bases at V and 4 bases at J, with 9 bases in the middle. This CDR3 has 12 residues. The V gene's germline CDR1 is SQVTM and CDR2 ANQGSEA. In DNA form, the CDR3 reads TGCAGCGTTTTACAGGGATACAATGAGCAGTTCTTC. Its translation is CSVLQGYNEQFF.

The rearrangement links TRBV5-1 to TRBJ1-3; D is unclear. The CDR3 has 15 amino acids. CDR1 is SGHRS and CDR2 is YFSETQ in the germline V gene. V was trimmed by 4 bases and J by 4 bases, leaving 15 bases between them. The CDR3 nucleotides read TGCGCCAGCAGCGCCTTTCTTCCGGGGGGAAACACCATATATTTT. It yields the protein CASSAFLPGGNTIYF.

V and J are TRBV7-9 and TRBJ2-3, with no clear D. In germline, CDR1 is SEHNR, CDR2 FQNEAQ (reference sequence). V was trimmed by 7 bases and J by 1 base, leaving 6 bases between them. This CDR3 comprises 12 residues. The CDR3, as DNA: TGTGCCAGCACCCCTCGCACAGATACGCAGTATTTT. Translating it yields CASTPRTDTQYF.

V gene TRBV21-1 combines with J gene TRBJ2-5; whether TRBD2, the table's D call, matches the DNA was not checked. TRBV21-1 is recorded as a pseudogene. The CDR3 covers 13 residues. This chain's CDR3 is CASSKGASQTQYF. The CDR3, as DNA: TGTGCCAGCAGCAAAGGGGCTAGCCAGACCCAGTACTTC.

The chain employs TRBV7-2 and TRBJ2-3, with 11 bases that match TRBD2. This CDR3 comprises 17 residues. Trimming at V came to 4 bases and at J to 4 bases, leaving 10 bases not matched to a gene. Germline assignment: CDR1 SGHTA and CDR2 FQGNSA. DNA of the CDR3: TGTGCCAGCAGCTCAACACGGACTAGCGGGTGGGCAGATACGCAGTATTTT. This gives the protein CASSSTRTSGWADTQYF. The full variable domain, rest sourced from reference TRBV7-2 and TRBJ2-3, is GAGVSQSPSNKVTEKGKDVELRCDPISGHTALYWYRQSLGQGLEFLIYFQGNSAPDKSGLPSDRFSAERTGGSVSTLTIQRTQQEDSAVYLCASSSTRTSGWADTQYFGPGTRLTVL.

The V call is TRBV23-1, the J call TRBJ2-2, with 9 bases fitting TRBD1. TRBV23-1 falls under the ORF class, with uncertain function. The V gene end was trimmed by 0 bases and the J gene end by 2 bases; junction bases not matched to a gene: 1. The CDR3 totals 16 residues. The CDR3 nucleotides read TGCGCCAGCAGTCAATCGACAGGGGGAAACACCGGGGAGCTGTTTTTT. Protein sequence: CASSQSTGGNTGELFF.

The chain is built from TRBV4-1 and TRBJ1-1; D possibly corresponds to TRBD1 (6 bases). Looked up from germline, CDR1 is MGHRA and CDR2 is YSYEKL. V lost 4 bases, J lost 0 bases, and 15 bases lay in between. The length of the CDR3 is 16 residues. As DNA, the CDR3 is TGCGCCAGCAGCCGCACAGGGACCCTACTGAACACTGAAGCTTTCTTT. This codes for CASSRTGTLLNTEAFF.

With regard to this clone: A junction boundary mismatches the germline segment, possibly from a read error. Within the sample, other DNA sequences also encode this same CDR3. The CDR3 DNA reads TGCGCCAGCAGCTTGGGCGGGGACTATGGCTACACCTTC. Protein: CASSLGGDYGYTF. The J gene is TRBJ1-2, the V gene TRBV5-4; D is unclear. Germline loops: CDR1 SGHNT, CDR2 YYREEE (reference sequence). The CDR3 is made up of 13 amino acids.

This clone was counted between two and nine times. The rearrangement joins TRBV15 to TRBJ2-5, with 12 bases identical to TRBD1. Germline V gives CDR1 LNHNV, CDR2 YYDKDF (reference sequence). J was trimmed by 4 bases and V by 3 bases; bases with no gene match: 3. The CDR3 has 15 residues. CDR3 in DNA: TGTGCCACCAGCAGTCCGGGACAGGGGGCAGAGACCCAGTACTTC. Protein sequence: CATSSPGQGAETQYF.